This is a list of T cell receptor beta chains from one sample in a study of cytomegalovirus exposure and HLA in healthy donors. Profiling relied on immunoSEQ multiplex PCR, and the TCRdb table lists in-frame clones only, not all of them. This listing includes approximately 72,000 clones. Sequencing was performed on PBMCs. These TCRs come from a man aged 35-49 years in good health and CMV-seronegative. CDR3s include the opening cysteine and the closing phenylalanine or tryptophan.

TRBJ1-1 | TRBV29-1 | CSVLGPGRLDTEAFF
TRBJ2-3 | TRBV11-2 | CASTEDRGGSDTQYF
TRBJ2-1 | TRBV19 | CASSDVGLAGEQFF
TRBJ1-2 | TRBV7-3 | CASSLGQGNYGYTF
TRBJ1-6 | TRBV29-1 | CSVRQGASSPLHF
TRBJ2-4 | TRBV29-1 | CSVVSSTSRSIQYF
TRBJ2-2 | TRBV7-3 | CASSTVLAGQTGELFF
TRBJ2-7 | TRBV7-9 | CASSLDMGGEQYF
TRBJ2-3 | TRBV5-6 | CASSLLGQGSDTQYF
TRBJ2-5 | TRBV6-5 | CASRRTASETQYF
TRBJ2-5 | TRBV5-1 | CASSFRGAGETQYF
TRBJ1-1 | TRBV30 | CAWSVQGARRHSAFF